These 5 T cell receptor beta chains were sequenced from one sample in a study of T cell responses to AZD1222 COVID-19 vaccine. Libraries were prepared by immunoSEQ multiplex PCR; TCRdb keeps only in-frame clonotypes and omits some of them. The data hold roughly 180,000 clones, with 80% to 95% observed a single time. The material was peripheral blood, obtained 28 days after the second dose of the MenACWY control vaccine. These receptors originate from an adult who received the MenACWY meningococcal vaccine as a control.

The gene calls are TRBV28 and TRBJ1-6, with TRBD1 matching over 7 bases. Trimming took 5 bases from V and 7 from J; bases not matched to a gene: 8. CDR3 length equals 15 residues. Germline lookup yields CDR1 MDHEN and CDR2 SYDVKM. The CDR3 region has the DNA TGTGCCAGCAGTGCCCGGACAGGCCTAAATTCACCCCTCCACTTT. As protein: CASSARTGLNSPLHF. Looking up the rest from reference TRBV28 and TRBJ1-6 gives the full variable domain: DVKVTQSSRYLVKRTGEKVFLECVQDMDHENMFWYRQDPGLGLRLIYFSYDVKMKEKGDIPEGYSVSREKKERFSLILESASTNQTSMYLCASSARTGLNSPLHFGNGTRLTVT.

This chain joins TRBV3-1 (or the pseudogene TRBV3-2) and TRBJ2-1; D is unclear. This CDR3 region has 12 residues. V lost 2 bases and J lost 7, with 6 bases in between. Germline loops: CDR1 LGHDT, CDR2 YNNKEL (reference sequence). The CDR3 loop is CASSQSNNEQFF. The CDR3 DNA is TGTGCCAGCAGCCAAAGCAATAATGAGCAGTTCTTC.

CDR3 region: CASSISSGFSYEQYF. Here the CDR3 DNA reads TGTGCCAGTAGTATAAGTTCAGGGTTCTCCTACGAGCAGTACTTC. The chain employs TRBV19 and TRBJ2-7, with D possibly being TRBD1 (5 bases). CDR3 size: 15 residues. Trimming took 2 bases from V and 0 from J, leaving 11 bases between them. From germline, CDR1 is LNHDA and CDR2 SQIVND (reference sequence). The variable domain in full, completed from reference TRBV19 and TRBJ2-7, reads DGGITQSPKYLFRKEGQNVTLSCEQNLNHDAMYWYRQDPGQGLRLIYYSQIVNDFQKGDIAEGYSVSREKKESFPLTVTSAQKNPTAFYLCASSISSGFSYEQYFGPGTRLTVT.

This chain links TRBV18 with TRBJ1-4; D is unclear. The CDR3 loop spans 14 amino acids. V was clipped by 1 base and J by 5 bases, with 8 bases between them. The germline V gene encodes CDR1 KGHSH and CDR2 LQKENI. CDR3 residues: CASSPRRENEKLFF. As DNA, the CDR3 is TGTGCCAGCTCACCACGACGGGAGAATGAAAAACTGTTTTTT. The full variable domain, its missing parts supplied by reference TRBV18 and TRBJ1-4, is NAGVMQNPRHLVRRRGQEARLRCSPMKGHSHVYWYRQLPEEGLKFMVYLQKENIIDESGMPKERFSAEFPKEGPSILRIQQVVRGDSAAYFCASSPRRENEKLFFGSGTQLSVL.

V and J are TRBV4-1 and TRBJ1-6; D might be TRBD1 (5 bases). The V and J ends lost 2 bases and 10 bases respectively, with 9 bases between them. From germline, CDR1 is MGHRA and CDR2 YSYEKL. There are 13 residues in the CDR3. The CDR3: CASSQRRESPLHF. The CDR3 DNA reads TGCGCCAGCAGCCAACGCAGGGAATCACCCCTCCACTTT.